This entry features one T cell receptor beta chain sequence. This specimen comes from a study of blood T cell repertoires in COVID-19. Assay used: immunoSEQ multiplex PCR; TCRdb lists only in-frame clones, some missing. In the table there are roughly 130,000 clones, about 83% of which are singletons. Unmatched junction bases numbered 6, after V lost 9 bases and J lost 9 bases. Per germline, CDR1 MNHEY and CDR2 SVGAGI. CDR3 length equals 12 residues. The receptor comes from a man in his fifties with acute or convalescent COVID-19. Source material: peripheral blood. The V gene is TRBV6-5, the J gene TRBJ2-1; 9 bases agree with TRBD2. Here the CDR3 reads CASGTSRGEQFF. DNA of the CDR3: TGTGCCAGTGGGACTAGCCGTGGTGAGCAGTTCTTC.